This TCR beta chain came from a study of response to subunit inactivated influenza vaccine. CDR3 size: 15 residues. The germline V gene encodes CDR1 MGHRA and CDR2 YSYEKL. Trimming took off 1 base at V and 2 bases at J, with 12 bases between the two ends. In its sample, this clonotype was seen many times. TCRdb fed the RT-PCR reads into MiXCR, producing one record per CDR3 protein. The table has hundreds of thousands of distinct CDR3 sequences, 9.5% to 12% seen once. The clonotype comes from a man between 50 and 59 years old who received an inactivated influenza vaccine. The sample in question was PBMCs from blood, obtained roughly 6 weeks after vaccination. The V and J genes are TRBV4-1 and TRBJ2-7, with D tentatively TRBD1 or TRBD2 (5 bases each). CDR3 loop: CASSQGPGRTYEQYF. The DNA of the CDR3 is TGCGCCAGCAGCCAAGGGCCAGGGAGAACCTACGAGCAGTACTTC.